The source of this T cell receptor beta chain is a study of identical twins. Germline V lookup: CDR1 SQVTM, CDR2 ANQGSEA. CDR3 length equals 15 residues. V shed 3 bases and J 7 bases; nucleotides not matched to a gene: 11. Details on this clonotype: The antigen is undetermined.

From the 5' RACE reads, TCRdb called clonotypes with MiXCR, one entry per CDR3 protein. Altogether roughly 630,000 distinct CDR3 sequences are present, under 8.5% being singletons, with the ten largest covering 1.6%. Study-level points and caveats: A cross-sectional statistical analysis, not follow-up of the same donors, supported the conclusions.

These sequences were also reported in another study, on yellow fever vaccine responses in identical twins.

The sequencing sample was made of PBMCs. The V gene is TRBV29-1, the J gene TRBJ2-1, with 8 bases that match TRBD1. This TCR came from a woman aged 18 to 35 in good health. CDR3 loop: CSVDDRGIWANEQFF. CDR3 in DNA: TGCAGCGTTGACGACAGGGGCATATGGGCAAATGAGCAGTTCTTC.